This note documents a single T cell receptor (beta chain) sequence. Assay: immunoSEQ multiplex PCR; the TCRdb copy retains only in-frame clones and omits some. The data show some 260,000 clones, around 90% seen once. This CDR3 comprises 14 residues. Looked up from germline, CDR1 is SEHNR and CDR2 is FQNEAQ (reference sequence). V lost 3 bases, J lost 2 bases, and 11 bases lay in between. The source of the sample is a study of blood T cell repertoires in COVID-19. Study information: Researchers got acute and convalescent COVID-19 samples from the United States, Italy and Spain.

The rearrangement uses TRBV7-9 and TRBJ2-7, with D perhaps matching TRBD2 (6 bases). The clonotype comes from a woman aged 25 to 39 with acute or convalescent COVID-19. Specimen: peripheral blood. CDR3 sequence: CASSFREVAYEQYF. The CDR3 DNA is TGTGCCAGCAGCTTCAGGGAGGTTGCCTACGAGCAGTACTTC.